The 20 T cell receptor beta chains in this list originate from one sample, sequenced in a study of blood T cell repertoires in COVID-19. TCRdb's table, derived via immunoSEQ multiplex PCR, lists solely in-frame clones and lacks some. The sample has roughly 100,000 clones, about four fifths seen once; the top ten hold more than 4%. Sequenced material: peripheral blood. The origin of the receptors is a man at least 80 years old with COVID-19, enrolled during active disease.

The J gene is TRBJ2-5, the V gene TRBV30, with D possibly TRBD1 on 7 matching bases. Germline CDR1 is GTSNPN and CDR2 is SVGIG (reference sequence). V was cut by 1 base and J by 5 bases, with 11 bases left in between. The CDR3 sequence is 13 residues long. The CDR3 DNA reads TGTGCCTGGAGTGCAGGGGGACTCGAGACCCAGTACTTC. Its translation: CAWSAGGLETQYF.

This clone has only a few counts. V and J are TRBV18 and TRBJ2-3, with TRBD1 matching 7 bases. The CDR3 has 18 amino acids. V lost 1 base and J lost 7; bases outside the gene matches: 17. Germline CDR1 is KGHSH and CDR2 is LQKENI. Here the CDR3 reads CASSPQTGIRSEVNTQYF. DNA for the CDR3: TGTGCCAGCTCACCACAGACAGGGATAAGAAGTGAGGTAAATACGCAGTATTTT.

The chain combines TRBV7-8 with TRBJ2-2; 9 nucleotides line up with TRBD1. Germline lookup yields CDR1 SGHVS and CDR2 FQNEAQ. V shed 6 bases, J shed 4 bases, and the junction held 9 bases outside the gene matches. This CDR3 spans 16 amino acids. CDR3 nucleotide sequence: TGTGCCAGCAGTCAAACAGGGGGCGCGAGCACCGGGGAGCTGTTTTTT. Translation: CASSQTGGASTGELFF. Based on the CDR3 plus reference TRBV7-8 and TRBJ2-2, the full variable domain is GAGVSQSPRYKVAKRGQDVALRCDPISGHVSLFWYQQALGQGPEFLTYFQNEAQLDKSGLPSDRFFAERPEGSVSTLKIQRTQQEDSAVYLCASSQTGGASTGELFFGEGSRLTVL.

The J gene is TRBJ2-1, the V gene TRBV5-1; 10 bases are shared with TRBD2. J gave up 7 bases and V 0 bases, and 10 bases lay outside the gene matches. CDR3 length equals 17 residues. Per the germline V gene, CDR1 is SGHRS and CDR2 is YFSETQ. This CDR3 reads CASSLATGLAGVNEQFF. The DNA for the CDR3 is TGCGCCAGCAGCTTGGCTACGGGGCTAGCGGGAGTAAATGAGCAGTTCTTC.

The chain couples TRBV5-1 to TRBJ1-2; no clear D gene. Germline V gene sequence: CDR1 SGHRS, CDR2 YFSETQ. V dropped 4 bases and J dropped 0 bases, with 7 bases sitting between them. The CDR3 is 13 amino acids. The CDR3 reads CASSPRANYGYTF. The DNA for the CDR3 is TGCGCCAGCAGCCCTCGAGCTAACTATGGCTACACCTTC.

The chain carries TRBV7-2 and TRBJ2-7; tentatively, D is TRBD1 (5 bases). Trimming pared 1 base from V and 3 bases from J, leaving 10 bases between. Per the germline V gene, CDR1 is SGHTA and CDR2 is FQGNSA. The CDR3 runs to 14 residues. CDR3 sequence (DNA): TGTGCCAGCAGCTTAGATGACAGCTTCTACGAGCAGTACTTC. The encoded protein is CASSLDDSFYEQYF.

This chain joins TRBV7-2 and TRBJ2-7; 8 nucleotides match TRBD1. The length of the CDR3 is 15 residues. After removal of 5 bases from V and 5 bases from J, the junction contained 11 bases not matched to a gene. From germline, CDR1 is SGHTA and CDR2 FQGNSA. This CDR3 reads CASSEWGQAIDEQYF. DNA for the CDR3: TGTGCCAGCAGCGAATGGGGACAGGCGATCGACGAGCAGTACTTC.

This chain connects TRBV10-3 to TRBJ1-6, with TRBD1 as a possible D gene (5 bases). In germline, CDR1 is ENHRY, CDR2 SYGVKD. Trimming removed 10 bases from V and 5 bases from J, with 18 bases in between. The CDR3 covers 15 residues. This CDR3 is CATRGGAGDNSPLHF. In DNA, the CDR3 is TGTGCCACCCGTGGAGGGGCAGGAGATAATTCACCCCTCCACTTT.

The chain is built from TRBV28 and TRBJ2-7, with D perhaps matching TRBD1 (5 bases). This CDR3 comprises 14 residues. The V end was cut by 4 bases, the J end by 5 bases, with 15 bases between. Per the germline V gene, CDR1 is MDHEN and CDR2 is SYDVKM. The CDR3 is CASSSRGSIDEQYF. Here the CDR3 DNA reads TGTGCCAGCAGTTCAAGGGGTAGTATCGACGAGCAGTACTTC. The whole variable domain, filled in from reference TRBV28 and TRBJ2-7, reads DVKVTQSSRYLVKRTGEKVFLECVQDMDHENMFWYRQDPGLGLRLIYFSYDVKMKEKGDIPEGYSVSREKKERFSLILESASTNQTSMYLCASSSRGSIDEQYFGPGTRLTVT.

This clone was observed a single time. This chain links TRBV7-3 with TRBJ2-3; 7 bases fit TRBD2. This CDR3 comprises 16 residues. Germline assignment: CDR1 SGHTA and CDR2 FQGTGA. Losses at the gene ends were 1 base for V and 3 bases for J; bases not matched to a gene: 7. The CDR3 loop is CASSLNFGAGTDTQYF. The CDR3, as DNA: TGTGCCAGCAGCTTAAATTTCGGAGCGGGAACAGATACGCAGTATTTT.

CDR3 sequence: CASRAGTGYTYEQYF. The CDR3 DNA is TGCGCCAGCAGGGCCGGGACAGGATATACCTACGAGCAGTACTTC. The chain has TRBV10-2 and TRBJ2-7; 8 bases are shared with TRBD1. The CDR3 runs 15 residues. V trimming: 6 bases; J trimming: 2 bases; junction bases outside the gene matches: 9. Germline V gives CDR1 WSHSY, CDR2 SAAADI.

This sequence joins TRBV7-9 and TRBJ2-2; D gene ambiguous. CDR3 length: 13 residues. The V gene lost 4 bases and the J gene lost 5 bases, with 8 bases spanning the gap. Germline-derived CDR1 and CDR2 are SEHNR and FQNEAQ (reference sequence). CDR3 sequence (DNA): TGTGCCAGCAGCTCGAGAGAGACCGGGGAGCTGTTTTTT. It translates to CASSSRETGELFF.

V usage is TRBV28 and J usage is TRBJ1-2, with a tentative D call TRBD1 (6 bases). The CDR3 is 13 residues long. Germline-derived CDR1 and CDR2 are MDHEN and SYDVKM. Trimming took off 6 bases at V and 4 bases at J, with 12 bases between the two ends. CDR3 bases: TGTGCCAGCAGACTACAGGGAACCTATGGCTACACCTTC. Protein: CASRLQGTYGYTF.

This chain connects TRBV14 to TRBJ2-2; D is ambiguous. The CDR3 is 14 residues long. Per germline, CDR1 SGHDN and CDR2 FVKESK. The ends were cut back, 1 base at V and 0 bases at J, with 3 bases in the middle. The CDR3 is CASSQAANTGELFF. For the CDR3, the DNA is TGTGCCAGCAGCCAAGCGGCGAACACCGGGGAGCTGTTTTTT.

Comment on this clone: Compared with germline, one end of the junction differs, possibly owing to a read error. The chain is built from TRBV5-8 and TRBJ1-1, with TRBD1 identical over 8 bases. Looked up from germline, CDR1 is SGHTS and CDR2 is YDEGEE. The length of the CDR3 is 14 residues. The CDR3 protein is CASSRQGRRVLSPF. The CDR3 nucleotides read TGTGCCAGCAGCAGACAGGGGCGCCGAGTACTGAGCCCCTTT.

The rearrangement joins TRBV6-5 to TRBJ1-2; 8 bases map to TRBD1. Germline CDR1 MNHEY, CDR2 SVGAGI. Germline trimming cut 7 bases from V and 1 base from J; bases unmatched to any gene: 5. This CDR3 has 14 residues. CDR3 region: CASKGTGNNYGYTF. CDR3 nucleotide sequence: TGTGCCAGCAAAGGGACAGGCAATAACTATGGCTACACCTTC.

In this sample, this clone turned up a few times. CDR3 nucleotides: TGTGCCAGCAGCCCCGGATTCGTCGGGAGGCCGAGCTCCTACAATGAGCAGTTCTTC. This sequence encodes CASSPGFVGRPSSYNEQFF. The V gene is TRBV14, the J gene TRBJ2-1; 7 bases align to TRBD2. Per the germline V gene, CDR1 is SGHDN and CDR2 is FVKESK. This CDR3 is built from 19 residues. V trimming: 4 bases; J trimming: 0 bases; junction bases outside the gene matches: 15.

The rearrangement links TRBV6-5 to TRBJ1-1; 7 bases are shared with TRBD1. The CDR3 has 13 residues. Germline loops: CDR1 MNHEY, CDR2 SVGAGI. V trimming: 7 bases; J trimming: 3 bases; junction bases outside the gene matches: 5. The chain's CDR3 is CASTMTGHTEAFF. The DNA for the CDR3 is TGTGCCAGCACCATGACAGGGCACACTGAAGCTTTCTTT.

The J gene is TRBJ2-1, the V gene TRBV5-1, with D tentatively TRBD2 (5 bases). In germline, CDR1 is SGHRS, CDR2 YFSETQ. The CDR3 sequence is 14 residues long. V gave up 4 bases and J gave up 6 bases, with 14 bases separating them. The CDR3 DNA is TGCGCCAGCAGCGAGGGAGACGGGCGCAATGAGCAGTTCTTC. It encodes CASSEGDGRNEQFF. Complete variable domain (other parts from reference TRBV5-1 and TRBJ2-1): KAGVTQTPRYLIKTRGQQVTLSCSPISGHRSVSWYQQTPGQGLQFLFEYFSETQRNKGNFPGRFSGRQFSNSRSEMNVSTLELGDSALYLCASSEGDGRNEQFFGPGTRLTVL.

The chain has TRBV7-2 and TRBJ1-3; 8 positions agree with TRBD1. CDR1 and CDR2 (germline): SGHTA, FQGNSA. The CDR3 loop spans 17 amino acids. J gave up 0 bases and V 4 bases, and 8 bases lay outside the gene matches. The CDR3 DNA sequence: TGTGCCAGCAGCTCGTCGACAGGGGTCTTCTCTGGAAACACCATATATTTT. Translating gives CASSSSTGVFSGNTIYF.